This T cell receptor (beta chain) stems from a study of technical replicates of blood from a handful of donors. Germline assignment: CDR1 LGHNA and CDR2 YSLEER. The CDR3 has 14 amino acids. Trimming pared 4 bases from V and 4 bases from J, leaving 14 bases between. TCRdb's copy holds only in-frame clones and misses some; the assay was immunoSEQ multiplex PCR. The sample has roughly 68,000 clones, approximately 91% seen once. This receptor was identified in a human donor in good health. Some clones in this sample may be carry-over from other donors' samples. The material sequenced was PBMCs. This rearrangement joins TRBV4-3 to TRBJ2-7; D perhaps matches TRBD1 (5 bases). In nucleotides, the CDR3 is TGCGCCAGCAGCCGACGGGCAGGGTCATACGAGCAGTACTTC. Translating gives CASSRRAGSYEQYF.